These 17 T cell receptor beta chains were all obtained from the same sample, sequenced in a study of post-analysis software for immune sequencing data. Study-wide results and caveats: TRBV5-6, TRBV5-1 and TRBV20-1 belonged to a set of about 5 TRBV segments that were more frequent in patients than controls.

The antigens these receptors bind are not known. TCR beta cDNA libraries had unique molecular identifiers. TCRdb analysed the PCR reads with MiXCR anew, one entry per CDR3 protein. The sample carries around 700,000 distinct CDR3 sequences, over 45% recorded once. Sequenced input: blood. All receptors derive from a girl aged 2-15 years with multiple sclerosis.

This clonotype was seen a handful of times. Here the CDR3 DNA reads TGTGCCAGCAGCTCCATAACAGGGGCGAGCATTCAGTACTTC. Its translation: CASSSITGASIQYF. This chain links TRBV7-2 with TRBJ2-4; TRBD1 aligns across 7 bases. The V gene's germline CDR1 is SGHTA and CDR2 FQGNSA. V gave up 4 bases and J gave up 9 bases; unmatched junction bases: 9. The CDR3 length is 14 residues.

This chain's CDR3 is CASSSIDWGSYEQYF. The CDR3, as DNA: TGTGCCAGCAGCTCCATAGACTGGGGGTCCTACGAGCAGTACTTC. The chain links TRBV7-9 to TRBJ2-5; the D call may be TRBD1 or TRBD2 (5 bases each). The J call is in doubt because the DNA end fits TRBJ2-7 better. The CDR3 totals 15 residues. Germline loops: CDR1 SEHNR, CDR2 FQNEAQ (reference sequence).

The rearrangement links TRBV25-1 to TRBJ2-1; 10 positions agree with TRBD2. The CDR3 extends over 17 amino acids. J lost 4 bases, V lost 0 bases, and 6 bases had no gene match. CDR1 MGHDK and CDR2 SYGVNS come from the germline V gene. CDR3 DNA sequence: TGTGCCAGCAGTGAATACCGCTTAGCGGGAGGTTACAATGAGCAGTTCTTC. Protein: CASSEYRLAGGYNEQFF. The variable domain in full, completed from reference TRBV25-1 and TRBJ2-1, reads EADIYQTPRYLVIGTGKKITLECSQTMGHDKMYWYQQDPGMELHLIHYSYGVNSTEKGDLSSESTVSRIRTEHFPLTLESARPSHTSQYLCASSEYRLAGGYNEQFFGPGTRLTVL.

A few counts support this clonotype. This chain uses TRBV29-1 with TRBJ2-2; TRBD1 agrees at 7 bases. The CDR3 is made up of 15 amino acids. Germline V lookup: CDR1 SQVTM, CDR2 ANQGSEA. The trim removed 7 bases at V and 2 bases at J, leaving 10 bases unmatched. DNA of the CDR3: TGCAGCGCATCCAGGGGGACCCCTAACACCGGGGAGCTGTTTTTT. Its protein product is CSASRGTPNTGELFF.

V usage is TRBV3-1 and J usage is TRBJ2-1; D tentatively reads TRBD1 or TRBD2 (5 bases each). V was pared by 5 bases and J by 4 bases, with 9 bases between. The germline CDR1 and CDR2 sequences are LGHDT and YNNKEL (reference sequence). This CDR3 contains 13 residues. CDR3: CASSYWGYNEQFF. Here the CDR3 DNA reads TGTGCCAGCAGCTATTGGGGGTACAATGAGCAGTTCTTC.

The chain joins TRBV13 to TRBJ2-3; D gene uncertain. The CDR3 is made up of 16 amino acids. Germline V gene data show CDR1 as PRHDT and CDR2 as FYEKMQ (reference sequence). With 2 bases removed from V and 2 bases from J, the gap between germline ends came to 14 bases. CDR3 DNA: TGTGCCAGCAGCTTAATCTCCCAGGCCTTCACAGATACGCAGTATTTT. This gives the protein CASSLISQAFTDTQYF. Supplemented by reference TRBV13 and TRBJ2-3, the full variable domain reads AAGVIQSPRHLIKEKRETATLKCYPIPRHDTVYWYQQGPGQDPQFLISFYEKMQSDKGSIPDRFSAQQFSDYHSELNMSSLELGDSALYFCASSLISQAFTDTQYFGPGTRLTVL.

The sample holds a few counts of this clonotype. The chain employs TRBV20-1 and TRBJ2-7, with TRBD1 as a possible D gene (5 bases). CDR1 DFQATT and CDR2 SNEGSKA come from the germline V gene (reference sequence). The V end lost 5 bases, the J end lost 0 bases, and 11 bases lay between the germline ends. The CDR3 is made up of 13 amino acids. The CDR3 spells CSAGRDLSYEQYF. CDR3 bases: TGCAGTGCTGGCAGGGATCTCTCCTACGAGCAGTACTTC.

This chain uses TRBV6-5 with TRBJ2-7, with 7 nucleotides matching TRBD1. The germline CDR1 and CDR2 sequences are MNHEY and SVGAGI. The CDR3 extends over 15 amino acids. After removal of 4 bases from V and 2 bases from J, the junction contained 8 bases not matched to a gene. In DNA form, the CDR3 reads TGTGCCAGCAGTTTCCGGACAGGATCGCCCTACGAGCAGTACTTC. It translates to CASSFRTGSPYEQYF.

The rearrangement joins TRBV29-1 to TRBJ1-1, with TRBD1 matching 8 bases. This CDR3 has 16 residues. Germline assignment: CDR1 SQVTM and CDR2 ANQGSEA. After removal of 4 bases from V and 0 bases from J, the junction contained 10 bases not matched to a gene. CDR3 region: CSVVGGQGNLNTEAFF. CDR3 nucleotides: TGCAGCGTTGTCGGAGGACAGGGTAATTTGAACACTGAAGCTTTCTTT. Looking up the rest from reference TRBV29-1 and TRBJ1-1 gives the full variable domain: SAVISQKPSRDICQRGTSLTIQCQVDSQVTMMFWYRQQPGQSLTLIATANQGSEATYESGFVIDKFPISRPNLTFSTLTVSNMSPEDSSIYLCSVVGGQGNLNTEAFFGQGTRLTVV.

This clonotype was seen a few times. The genes are TRBV4-1 and TRBJ2-7; D remains ambiguous. The length of the CDR3 is 14 residues. Germline CDR1 and CDR2: MGHRA and YSYEKL. V lost 1 base and J lost 0, with 7 bases in between. CDR3 sequence reads: CASSQVLVSYEQYF. The CDR3, as DNA: TGCGCCAGCAGCCAAGTACTTGTCTCCTACGAGCAGTACTTC.

This clonotype showed up just a few times. This CDR3 reads CSARGLTSSYEQYF. Here the CDR3 DNA reads TGCAGTGCTAGGGGACTGACTAGCTCCTACGAGCAGTACTTC. This chain uses TRBV20-1 with TRBJ2-7, with D possibly being TRBD2 (6 bases). Deletions cut 3 bases from V and 0 bases from J, with 12 bases between. The CDR3 spans 14 residues. CDR1 and CDR2 (germline): DFQATT, SNEGSKA (reference sequence).

This clonotype has a handful of counts. The CDR3 region is CASSDAIGRIYYNEQFF. For the CDR3, the DNA is TGTGCCAGCAGTGATGCTATCGGGCGAATATACTACAATGAGCAGTTCTTC. This rearrangement joins TRBV6-1 to TRBJ2-1, with D hard to call. Trimming took off 3 bases at V and 3 bases at J, with 18 bases between the two ends. Germline loops: CDR1 MNHNS, CDR2 SASEGT. The length of the CDR3 is 17 residues.

The chain carries TRBV9 and TRBJ2-7; TRBD1 aligns across 8 bases. The length of the CDR3 is 16 residues. V was pared by 4 bases and J by 2 bases, with 11 bases of the junction left unmatched. Germline V gene sequence: CDR1 SGDLS, CDR2 YYNGEE. The DNA for the CDR3 is TGTGCCAGCAGCCACGATTTGACAGGGGCTACCTACGAGCAGTACTTC. It is translated as CASSHDLTGATYEQYF.

This chain connects TRBV4-1 to TRBJ1-5, with a weak D call TRBD1 (6 bases). CDR1 and CDR2 (germline): MGHRA, YSYEKL. V was pared by 2 bases and J by 2 bases, with 10 bases between. This CDR3 is built from 15 residues. DNA of the CDR3: TGCGCCAGCAGCCAAATGGGGGGCGGCAATCAGCCCCAGCATTTT. This translates into CASSQMGGGNQPQHF.

The chain has TRBV15 and TRBJ2-5, with TRBD1 identical over 9 bases. The J call may be wrong; the DNA end is better matched by TRBJ2-7. The CDR3 contains 15 residues. Germline V lookup: CDR1 LNHNV, CDR2 YYDKDF (reference sequence). The CDR3: CATSRSGDRDSEQYF. The CDR3 region has the DNA TGTGCCACCAGCAGATCGGGGGACAGGGATAGCGAGCAGTACTTC.

V is TRBV2 and J is TRBJ2-1, with 15 bases identical to TRBD2. Germline-derived CDR1 and CDR2 are SNHLY and FYNNEI. The V gene end was trimmed by 8 bases and the J gene end by 7 bases; junction bases not matched to a gene: 9. This CDR3 comprises 16 residues. Here the CDR3 reads CASRAGTSGGNNEQFF. CDR3 in DNA: TGTGCCAGCCGGGCCGGGACTAGCGGGGGGAATAATGAGCAGTTCTTC.

V and J are TRBV5-1 and TRBJ2-1; 10 bases line up with TRBD2. V was clipped by 0 bases and J by 9 bases; unmatched bases: 15. Germline V gives CDR1 SGHRS, CDR2 YFSETQ. CDR3 length equals 18 residues. This CDR3 reads CASSLGLLLAGAGGEQFF. In nucleotides, the CDR3 is TGCGCCAGCAGCTTGGGGCTTCTTCTAGCGGGAGCCGGTGGTGAGCAGTTCTTC.